Listed here are 21 T cell receptor beta chains from one sample, sequenced in a study of long-term antiretroviral therapy in people with HIV. Investigators performed immunoSEQ version v3.0 at survey level. The table came from immunoSEQ multiplex PCR; TCRdb's copy has only in-frame clones and leaves some out. The data show around 19,000 clones, with about 92% seen just once and about 7.7% held by the top ten. This specimen was unsorted PBMCs, taken 4.4 years after starting antiretroviral therapy. The receptors were sampled from a woman between 50 and 59 years old with HIV.

The V and J genes are TRBV7-2 and TRBJ1-6; D is uncertain. This CDR3 has 15 amino acids. The germline V gene encodes CDR1 SGHTA and CDR2 FQGNSA. V dropped 1 base and J dropped 10 bases, with 14 bases sitting between them. The CDR3: CASSLEANFRSPLHF. The CDR3 DNA is TGTGCCAGCAGCTTAGAAGCTAACTTCCGGTCACCCCTCCACTTT.

This sequence joins TRBV7-3 and TRBJ2-2; 12 nucleotides agree with TRBD2. The CDR3 is made up of 18 amino acids. J gave up 1 base and V 5 bases, and 8 bases lay outside the gene matches. Germline assignment: CDR1 SGHTA and CDR2 FQGTGA. The CDR3 is CASSPRLAGDVNTGELFF. DNA of the CDR3: TGTGCCAGCAGCCCACGACTAGCGGGGGACGTGAACACCGGGGAGCTGTTTTTT.

The chain combines TRBV29-1 with TRBJ1-2, with 7 bases fitting TRBD1. V gave up 7 bases and J gave up 10 bases; unmatched junction bases: 12. Germline V gene lookup returns CDR1 SQVTM and CDR2 ANQGSEA. CDR3 length: 12 residues. CDR3 sequence reads: CSAVDRDHHYTF. The CDR3 nucleotides are TGCAGCGCCGTCGACAGGGATCACCACTACACCTTC.

V gene TRBV6-6 combines with J gene TRBJ1-1, with 7 bases matching TRBD1. V lost 5 bases, J lost 3 bases, and 6 bases stayed unmatched. In germline, CDR1 is MNHNY, CDR2 SVGAGI (reference sequence). The CDR3 totals 14 residues. This CDR3 reads CASSLQGGYTEAFF. The CDR3 DNA reads TGTGCCAGCAGTCTCCAGGGGGGGTACACTGAAGCTTTCTTT.

The chain joins TRBV5-1 to TRBJ2-5; D may be TRBD1 or TRBD2 (5 bases each). The CDR3 consists of 16 residues. Looked up from germline, CDR1 is SGHRS and CDR2 is YFSETQ. Trimming removed 1 base at V and 2 bases at J, with 15 bases between. Written as DNA, the CDR3 is TGCGCCAGCAGCTTGCGGACCATCTGGGGGCAAGAGACCCAGTACTTC. This translates into CASSLRTIWGQETQYF.

The CDR3 nucleotides are TGCGCCAGCAGCCAAGCGAGGGATAGGGCTGAAGCTTTCTTT. Its protein is CASSQARDRAEAFF. This chain links TRBV4-1 with TRBJ1-1; unclear D gene. This CDR3 has 14 residues. Germline-derived CDR1 and CDR2 are MGHRA and YSYEKL. Trimming left V 1 base short and J 6 bases short, with 12 bases between.

The CDR3 region is CASRLHRDSDQPQHF. The CDR3 DNA reads TGCGCCAGCAGGCTACACCGGGACAGCGATCAGCCCCAGCATTTT. The J gene is TRBJ1-5, the V gene TRBV10-2; 7 positions agree with TRBD1. Germline V gives CDR1 WSHSY, CDR2 SAAADI. After removal of 6 bases from V and 5 bases from J, the junction contained 10 bases not matched to a gene. This CDR3 has 15 amino acids.

The chain carries TRBV18 and TRBJ1-2; D call uncertain. Germline loops: CDR1 KGHSH, CDR2 LQKENI. Trimming shortened V by 2 bases and J by 7 bases, and 23 bases separated the two germline ends. CDR3 length: 17 amino acids. Written as DNA, the CDR3 is TGTGCCAGCTCACCAAACGGTGAGGCAAGTTTAAGCGGTGGCTACACCTTC. Translation gives CASSPNGEASLSGGYTF.

The gene calls are TRBV30 and TRBJ1-4; D is ambiguous. Germline CDR1 reads GTSNPN; CDR2 reads SVGIG (reference sequence). Trimming left V 3 bases short and J 6 bases short, with 8 bases between. CDR3 length: 12 residues. The CDR3 bases are TGTGCCTGGAGAAGCGGTTATGAAAAACTGTTTTTT. Translation: CAWRSGYEKLFF.

V gene TRBV13 combines with J gene TRBJ2-1; D perhaps matches TRBD1 (6 bases). The CDR3 runs to 14 residues. Per germline, CDR1 PRHDT and CDR2 FYEKMQ (reference sequence). The V and J ends lost 4 bases and 2 bases respectively, with 9 bases between them. The CDR3: CASSSGTPYNEQFF. In nucleotides, the CDR3 is TGTGCCAGCAGCTCCGGGACACCCTACAATGAGCAGTTCTTC.

The rearrangement joins TRBV14 to TRBJ1-6; D is possibly TRBD1 (5 bases). V lost 4 bases and J lost 6, with 16 bases in between. Germline V gives CDR1 SGHDN, CDR2 FVKESK. This CDR3 is 16 amino acids long. The CDR3 DNA is TGTGCCAGCAGCCCCTTAGGCTCGGGGACTAATTCACCCCTCCACTTT. It specifies CASSPLGSGTNSPLHF.

CDR3 in amino acids: CASSVGVRQPQHF. CDR3 nucleotides: TGTGCCAGCAGTGTTGGGGTTAGGCAGCCCCAGCATTTT. The rearrangement links TRBV2 to TRBJ1-5, with unresolved D. V lost 4 bases and J lost 7, with 11 bases in between. The CDR3 length is 13 residues. The germline V gene encodes CDR1 SNHLY and CDR2 FYNNEI.

This clone was seen only once. This chain joins TRBV6-5 and TRBJ1-1; maybe TRBD1 (6 bases). This CDR3 is 13 amino acids long. Trimming took 0 bases from V and 8 from J, leaving 10 bases between them. Germline V gives CDR1 MNHEY, CDR2 SVGAGI. CDR3 sequence reads: CASSYSIGTEAFF. The CDR3 DNA is TGTGCCAGCAGTTACTCGATAGGGACAGAAGCTTTCTTT.

The chain combines TRBV6-7 with TRBJ2-7, with D possibly matching TRBD1 (6 bases). TRBV6-7 is placed among ORFs of uncertain function. V dropped 0 bases and J dropped 3 bases, with 12 bases sitting between them. The CDR3 is made up of 15 amino acids. CDR3 sequence: CASSYSPDRRYEQYF. In DNA form, the CDR3 reads TGTGCCAGCAGTTACTCCCCGGACAGACGCTACGAGCAGTACTTC.

The V gene is TRBV7-2, the J gene TRBJ2-3, with 8 bases lining up with TRBD2. The trim removed 0 bases at V and 6 bases at J, leaving 11 bases unmatched. CDR1 and CDR2 (germline): SGHTA, FQGNSA. The CDR3 sequence is 17 residues long. As DNA, the CDR3 is TGTGCCAGCAGCTTAGCGCTTAAGCGGGGGCGCTCCGATACGCAGTATTTT. Protein: CASSLALKRGRSDTQYF.

The chain links TRBV10-2 to TRBJ2-7; D ambiguous. Trimming stripped 3 bases from V and 2 bases from J, with 14 bases between. The CDR3 is 15 amino acids. The germline CDR1 and CDR2 sequences are WSHSY and SAAADI. CDR3 loop: CASSELMQVTYEQYF. For the CDR3, the DNA is TGCGCCAGCAGTGAACTGATGCAGGTCACCTACGAGCAGTACTTC.

CDR3 DNA: TGTGCCAGCTCACCAAAGGAGGAGACCCAGTACTTC. Residues: CASSPKEETQYF. The chain carries TRBV18 and TRBJ2-5; D is ambiguous. There are 12 residues in the CDR3. Trimming stripped 2 bases from V and 5 bases from J, with 6 bases between. The germline gives CDR1 KGHSH, CDR2 LQKENI.

J is TRBJ2-2 and V is TRBV7-2; possibly TRBD1 or TRBD2 for D (5 bases each). Trimming left V 7 bases short and J 4 bases short, with 13 bases between. The germline V gene encodes CDR1 SGHTA and CDR2 FQGNSA. This CDR3 region has 14 residues. CDR3 loop: CASTIGAGTGELFF. The CDR3 DNA reads TGTGCCAGCACTATAGGGGCGGGCACCGGGGAGCTGTTTTTT. The full variable domain, in which reference TRBV7-2 and TRBJ2-2 provide the parts outside the CDR3, is GAGVSQSPSNKVTEKGKDVELRCDPISGHTALYWYRQSLGQGLEFLIYFQGNSAPDKSGLPSDRFSAERTGGSVSTLTIQRTQQEDSAVYLCASTIGAGTGELFFGEGSRLTVL.

V and J are TRBV10-3 and TRBJ2-2; 9 bases line up with TRBD1. V gave up 4 bases and J gave up 3 bases; unmatched junction bases: 0. From germline, CDR1 is ENHRY and CDR2 SYGVKD. The CDR3 length is 14 residues. The CDR3 nucleotides read TGTGCCATCAGTGGGACAGGGGACACCGGGGAGCTGTTTTTT. Protein sequence: CAISGTGDTGELFF.

This rearrangement joins TRBV29-1 to TRBJ2-5; 10 positions match TRBD1. Trimming removed 0 bases from V and 4 bases from J; junction bases left unmatched: 14. The CDR3 loop spans 18 amino acids. Looked up from germline, CDR1 is SQVTM and CDR2 is ANQGSEA. The CDR3 sequence is CSVEDRDRQGARGETQYF. CDR3 nucleotides: TGCAGCGTTGAAGATCGGGATAGACAGGGGGCGAGAGGAGAGACCCAGTACTTC.

The chain has TRBV10-2 and TRBJ1-2, with a tentative D call TRBD1 (6 bases). Germline lookup yields CDR1 WSHSY and CDR2 SAAADI. Deletions cut 0 bases from V and 2 bases from J, with 10 bases between. There are 15 residues in the CDR3. The CDR3 protein is CASSESWTVNYGYTF. CDR3 DNA sequence: TGCGCCAGCAGTGAGTCATGGACAGTCAACTATGGCTACACCTTC.